This TCR beta chain emerged from a study of CD8+CD57+ T cells in acquired aplastic anemia. Study in general: Sorted CD4+ and CD8+ cells yielded DNA averaging around 3.5 ug. Points from the study as a whole: Researchers report that 25 to 35 CD8+ CDR3 sequences appeared in both patients and controls. Simpson's diversity of CD8+ cells was not significantly different in patients compared with controls.

Flow cytometry had shown expanded CD8+CD57+ cells in the patients chosen for sequencing. The use of genomic DNA as template underpinned the TCR beta VDJ and CDR3 profiling. MiXCR was run by TCRdb on the reads, yielding one entry per CDR3 protein. This sample yields 75,000 to 80,000 distinct CDR3 sequences, of which 60% to 75% are seen a single time; approximately 80% belongs to the top ten. Germline values: CDR1 SGHNT, CDR2 YYREEE (reference sequence). The CDR3 contains 15 residues. V dropped 4 bases and J dropped 4 bases, with 17 bases sitting between them. Remarks on this clonotype: Its cognate antigen is unknown.

The receptor's source is a human donor with aplastic anemia. Specimen: sorted CD4+, CD8+, or CD8+CD57+ T cells (not recorded which) from PBMCs. This chain joins TRBV5-4 and TRBJ2-5, with D possibly TRBD1 on 5 matching bases. CDR3 sequence reads: CASSQPGQGSETQYF. The CDR3 DNA follows: TGTGCCAGCAGCCAACCCGGGCAGGGATCAGAGACCCAGTACTTC.